This paragraph covers one TCR beta chain sequence. The antigen it recognizes is unknown. No much larger clone is present one base from it, and per-base qualities are unavailable. The cohort consisted of 666 healthy bone marrow donors. Cohort members were all nominally healthy when sampled, although unrecorded immune exposures were likely present. The donor tested CMV seronegative, placing the donor among the roughly 340 seronegative members of the cohort. A peripheral blood sample was collected from each donor, and TCR beta sequencing was performed on peripheral blood mononuclear cells. Genomic DNA was extracted from the blood cell samples with the Qiagen DNeasy Blood Extraction Kit. The library was made by the immunoSEQ multiplex PCR assay. For the multiplex PCR, a mixture combining 60 forward primers for TCR Vbeta segments and 13 reverse primers for TCR Jbeta segments was used. The CDR3 region of rearranged TCR beta genes was amplified from genomic DNA by a multiplex PCR assay. On the Illumina HiSeq System, the amplified TCR beta libraries were sequenced as 87-base-pair reads. The study's own analysis went as follows. A later analysis tallied 75 million to 95 million unique TCR beta chains across the 550 to 850 repertoires, and approximately 12 million of those chains were shared by two or more donors. To remove PCR and sequencing errors, raw reads were error-corrected and collapsed into unique sequences using a nearest-neighbor algorithm that merged closely related sequences. V, D and J gene segments were assigned by aligning CDR3 sequences to IMGT reference sequences. For a sequence to be retained, at least a six-nucleotide match to both a V gene segment and a J gene segment was required. Rearrangements were called productive when the CDR3 lacked stop codons and stayed in frame with V and J; all others were non-productive. CDR3 was defined by IMGT convention, running from the second conserved V-encoded cysteine to the conserved J-encoded phenylalanine. The earlier analysis of approximately 500 of the donors excluded sequences that lacked an unambiguous match to a single V gene segment. An earlier analysis of 550 to 650 of the donors classified V segments as functional when productive rearrangements were above 56.7% and as segregating when the standard deviation between donors was above 5%. A statistical classification framework was developed to diagnose cytomegalovirus status using the catalog of TCR beta chain sequences. In a later analysis, V and J genes were assigned by comparing TCR nucleotide sequences against IMGT/GENE-DB human TR gene sequences. The TCRdist pipeline was used in a later analysis to assign CDR3 sequences and most-parsimonious VDJ recombination scenarios. In a later analysis, each TCR beta chain was defined by its CDR3 amino acid sequence together with its V-gene family, and reads without a unique V-gene family were excluded. In a later analysis, a few hundred highly shared, low-generation-probability nucleotide sequences were removed to address suspected cross-contamination and a sequencing artifact. In a later analysis, a clonal expansion index was calculated for each public chain from normalized within-repertoire ranks of inferred template counts. Generation probabilities in a later analysis came from a VDJ recombination model fitted to out-of-frame rearrangements, and those results were checked against IGoR. Hypergeometric tests were used in a later analysis to score TCR-TCR, TCR-HLA and TCR-CMV co-occurrence, with a repertoire-size bias correction applied to the TCR pairs. False discovery rates were estimated in a later analysis by permuting HLA or CMV assignments 20 times. In a later analysis, co-occurring TCRs were grouped with DBSCAN, and TCRdist sequence similarity was added when clustering was performed within HLA-allele-positive subsets. For co-occurrence clustering, repertoires with fewer than 30,000 or more than 120,000 public chains were excluded, along with four or five repertoires with anomalous nucleotide sharing. Here the immuneACCESS table is served through TCRdb, limited to in-frame sequences with V and J called. Missing clones are a known gap in these copies; in checked studies unresolved V genes cover under half, and the rest lacks a known reason. D and trimming come from the DNA, and the V and J calls and clone size come from that table. In this sample the table shows some 150,000 clones, under 80% of which occur a single time. The ten largest make up around 4% of the sample.

The sample originates from a study of cytomegalovirus exposure and HLA in healthy donors (dated by TCRdb to about 2017). Regarding the complete study: An earlier analysis of about 530 of the donors reported 276 Gb of sequence data and roughly 120 million unique TCR beta sequences obtained from about 170 million T cells. A later genetic analysis used genome-wide SNP genotypes for about three fifths of the 666 donors, treating that subset as a discovery cohort. Typing coverage varied by locus: 629-630 donors for A, B, C, DRB1 and DQB1; 500 to 550 for DQA1; more than 600 for DPA1; fewer than 480 for DPB1. In a later analysis, previously published TCR beta repertoires from 666 donors were re-analyzed and high-resolution HLA genotyping was added so that TCR occurrence patterns could be studied. A few DR-DQ haplotypes were treated as single units for association and clustering because of strong linkage in the cohort. The genetic ancestry cluster associated with self-reported Caucasian donors included roughly four fifths of the approximately 430 genotyped donors. HLA typing covered class I and class II loci at four-digit resolution. An early release that covered roughly 600 HLA-typed donors contained about 300 gigabases of sequencing data and around 80 million unique TCR sequences. The study was designed to test whether signatures of past pathogen exposure could be identified by cataloging public T cell receptors. An earlier analysis of roughly 600 of the donors used high-throughput TCR beta sequencing to judge whether each TCR beta V gene segment behaved as functional or pseudogenic. Alongside the repertoire data, information on donor age, sex, ethnicity and CMV serostatus was compiled. Using immunosequencing, the study profiled T cell repertoires from 666 subjects and related those repertoires to cytomegalovirus serostatus. In addition to the first cohort of 666 subjects, a separate validation cohort of approximately 120 different subjects was used. Across 300 to 500 genotyped donors of the cohort, an average of approximately 240,000 unique TCR beta nucleotide sequences per donor were sequenced, and 15% to 20% of those sequences were non-productive. The study combined high-throughput TCR immunosequencing, statistical association of individual TCRs with disease status, and machine learning to predict cytomegalovirus infection status. The later analysis used no new phenotypic data to find candidate immune exposures, relying instead on TCR beta sequences and their occurrence across donors. Every repertoire in the discovery cohort had been generated on one and the same sequencing platform.

Overall study outcomes, separate from this receptor: Most CMV-associated TCR beta chains appeared to be HLA-restricted in a later analysis, and the HLA associations seemed to be driven largely by CMV exposure. In vitro tests confirmed that a few of the cytomegalovirus-associated TCR beta chains recognize cytomegalovirus antigens. Correlated functional status among segregating V segments might be attributable to linkage disequilibrium, but an unknown experimental factor could not be ruled out. In an earlier analysis of more than 450 of the donors, most TCR beta V segments were observed in productive rearrangements about 90% or about 30% of the time, broadly matching IMGT annotations. A group of highly shared sequence variants was considered likely to be a technical artifact of the sequencing pipeline. A later analysis found that TCR association rates varied across HLA loci, with DRB1 alleles showing the most associated TCRs and HLA-C alleles the fewest. Strong co-occurrence of HLA alleles, especially DR and DQ, made assigning TCR associations to individual alleles difficult. In both the original and validation cohorts, the classifier was reported to diagnose cytomegalovirus status with high specificity and sensitivity. For the cohort, immune exposure information was limited to CMV serostatus. The study gave a list of 150 to 200 TCR beta chains associated with cytomegalovirus. Compared with the roughly 670-donor mean, donors in an Asian-associated ancestry cluster had fewer N-insertions in productive TCRs, according to a later genetic analysis. The earlier analysis of around 600 of the donors excluded approximately 15 rarely observed V segments, including chromosome 9 orphons, because counts were too low. Specific HLA alleles were associated with around 18,000 TCR beta sequences at a false discovery rate of 0.05 in a later analysis. This cohort had only TCR beta chains sequenced, and the lack of alpha or paired-chain data limited which features could be detected. According to a later analysis, parvovirus B19, influenza, CMV and Epstein-Barr virus appeared linked to several top co-occurrence clusters. V-gene and J-gene trimming of TCR beta chains was associated with a missense DCLRE1C variant in a later genetic analysis, and the association was replicated in an independent cohort. Across donors, most TCR sequences were observed very rarely, whereas some public TCRs were present in many individuals. It was suggested by the authors that the approach could potentially be generalized to other disease states and immunological phenotypes. Some IMGT-functional V segments, including TRBV6-2 and TRBV6-3, could not be distinguished by the 87-base-pair reads and were therefore excluded. A further reported finding was that TCR beta sequences accurately predicted the HLA-A and HLA-B alleles for most subjects in the first cohort. Because HLA typing was missing for some donors at each locus, association tests included only the typed subset. Roughly uniform sequencing depth across donors was assumed in presence/absence analyses, although this assumption may not hold. Compared with equally common non-associated chains, HLA-associated TCR beta chains in a later analysis were more clonally expanded and had lower generation probabilities.

CDR1 and CDR2 are drawn from the germline V gene (reference sequence): LNHNV, YYDKDF. Germline trimming: 3 bases from V, 6 bases from J; junction bases outside gene matches: 7. From the cysteine through the phenylalanine, the CDR3 covers 15 amino acids. The kept DNA is CDR3 alone, 45 bases in frame from the first base. The chain couples TRBV15 to TRBJ2-5; TRBD2 agrees with 10 junctional bases. Material: PBMCs. This receptor was obtained from a man aged 35 to 55 in good health and CMV-seronegative. The nucleotide sequence reads TGTGCCACCAGCAGCCAGCGGGGGGGCCTCAAGACCCAGTACTTC. It translates to CATSSQRGGLKTQYF.